The next 8 T cell receptor beta chains were all read from a single sample in a study of T cell responses to AZD1222 COVID-19 vaccine. Measured with immunoSEQ multiplex PCR; TCRdb has only the in-frame clones, and not every one. The sample has 70,000 to 90,000 clones, roughly 89% seen once; the top ten hold around 2.2%. The material was peripheral blood, obtained on day 0 of AZD1222 vaccination. Every receptor here comes from an adult in good health.

The rearrangement links TRBV10-2 to TRBJ1-5; 9 bases are shared with TRBD1. V gave up 1 base and J gave up 6 bases; unmatched junction bases: 7. The V gene's germline CDR1 is WSHSY and CDR2 SAAADI. The CDR3 covers 16 residues. The CDR3 bases are TGCGCCAGCAGTGAGTGGAGGGACAGGGTAGGTCAGCCCCAGCATTTT. Protein: CASSEWRDRVGQPQHF.

The genes are TRBV10-2 and TRBJ1-4; 8 bases align to TRBD1. The V gene end was trimmed by 1 base and the J gene end by 8 bases; junction bases not matched to a gene: 3. Germline V gives CDR1 WSHSY, CDR2 SAAADI. The CDR3 is made up of 14 amino acids. The CDR3, as DNA: TGCGCCAGCAGTGAGTGGACAGGGCCCGAAAAACTGTTTTTT. It specifies CASSEWTGPEKLFF.

This chain links TRBV11-3 with TRBJ2-7, with 7 bases fitting TRBD2. This CDR3 contains 15 residues. Losses at the gene ends were 0 bases for V and 3 bases for J; bases not matched to a gene: 5. Germline CDR1 SGHNT, CDR2 YENEEA. The DNA of the CDR3 is TGTGCCAGCAGCTTAGAGGGGGGGGACGGCTACGAGCAGTACTTC. Its translation: CASSLEGGDGYEQYF. Drawing the rest from reference TRBV11-3 and TRBJ2-7, the complete variable domain is EAGVVQSPRYKIIEKKQPVAFWCNPISGHNTLYWYLQNLGQGPELLIRYENEEAVDDSQLPKDRFSAERLKGVDSTLKIQPAELGDSAVYLCASSLEGGDGYEQYFGPGTRLTVT.

The chain recombines TRBV30 with TRBJ2-4; 8 bases fit TRBD1. Unmatched junction bases numbered 10, after V lost 3 bases and J lost 6 bases. Per germline, CDR1 GTSNPN and CDR2 SVGIG (reference sequence). This CDR3 spans 15 amino acids. CDR3 loop: CAWSPAGGAGNIQYF. As DNA, the CDR3 is TGTGCCTGGAGCCCCGCAGGGGGCGCCGGAAACATTCAGTACTTC.

The CDR3 coding sequence is TGTGCCAGCAGCCAAGATTCAGGAGTCTATGGCTACACCTTC. This codes for CASSQDSGVYGYTF. V gene TRBV3-1 (or the pseudogene TRBV3-2) combines with J gene TRBJ1-2; D unclear. The CDR3 is made up of 14 amino acids. The V end was cut by 0 bases, the J end by 4 bases, with 9 bases between. The germline gives CDR1 LGHDT, CDR2 YNNKEL (reference sequence).

The rearrangement links TRBV14 to TRBJ1-1; TRBD1 is a possible D gene (5 bases). The germline CDR1 and CDR2 sequences are SGHDN and FVKESK. CDR3 length equals 16 residues. V was clipped by 4 bases and J by 0 bases, with 15 bases between them. CDR3 coding DNA: TGTGCCAGCAGCCCGGTGACCGGGACCGTGAACACTGAAGCTTTCTTT. It encodes CASSPVTGTVNTEAFF.

This chain uses TRBV3-1 (or the pseudogene TRBV3-2) with TRBJ1-6; unclear D gene. This CDR3 region has 13 residues. From germline, CDR1 is LGHDT and CDR2 YNNKEL (reference sequence). The germline V and J ends were trimmed by 1 base and 8 bases, with 6 bases remaining between them. The CDR3 is CASSQVTDSPLHF. The CDR3 DNA reads TGTGCCAGCAGCCAAGTAACGGATTCACCCCTCCACTTT.

The chain is built from TRBV18 and TRBJ2-5; a weak D match, TRBD2 (5 bases). Germline CDR1 and CDR2: KGHSH and LQKENI. V lost 4 bases, J lost 2 bases, and 11 bases lay in between. The CDR3 contains 14 residues. CDR3 loop: CASSLLPGQETQYF. The DNA for the CDR3 is TGTGCCAGCTCACTACTCCCGGGACAAGAGACCCAGTACTTC.